This TCR beta chain was captured in a study of blood T cell repertoires in COVID-19. In the study overall: The United States, Italy and Spain supplied acute and convalescent COVID-19 samples.

The CDR3 consists of 13 residues. V was pared by 5 bases and J by 8 bases, with 18 bases between. Germline V gene sequence: CDR1 SQVTM, CDR2 ANQGSEA. Cohort placement rested on clinical history that participants reported themselves. Recovered status applied to Cohort 3 donors who had two consecutive negative PCRs. It also applied to those with clearance or with symptom resolution. Original data processing: Quantification of nucleated cells was approximated via reference gene primer amplification. Generated by immunoSEQ multiplex PCR, the TCRdb table keeps only in-frame clones and is missing some. That table furnishes V, J and clone size, whereas the DNA furnished D and trimming. The sample shows roughly 400,000 clones, 90% of them seen only once.

This receptor was taken from a man aged 18 to 30 who had recovered from COVID-19. Sequences were obtained from PBMCs or T cells enriched from blood (not recorded which). This chain links TRBV29-1 with TRBJ1-2, with a weak D call TRBD1 (6 bases). The CDR3 spells CSVRQARKLGYTF. In DNA, the CDR3 is TGCAGCGTTCGACAGGCCCGGAAGTTGGGCTACACCTTC.